The clone carrying this TCR beta chain was observed once. Its antigen is unidentified. The library was made from cDNA and included unique molecular identifiers. A single record per CDR3 protein comes from TCRdb applying MiXCR to the PCR reads. Among about half a million distinct CDR3 sequences listed, around 40% were seen once. The data were obtained in a study of post-analysis software for immune sequencing data. Study summary: Both relapsing-remitting and secondary progressive multiple sclerosis featured among the disease courses, as did progressive-relapsing multiple sclerosis.

Study conclusions and caveats: Significantly lower normalized Chao1 diversity was found in patients with multiple sclerosis relative to controls. Compared with controls, patients had more of about 5 TRBV segments, including TRBV5-6, TRBV5-1 and TRBV20-1. By F measure, strong co-clustering occurred among samples prepared in the same batch.

J was trimmed by 8 bases and V by 7 bases; bases with no gene match: 14. The CDR3 covers 16 residues. The germline gives CDR1 MRHNA, CDR2 SNTAGT. The chain recombines TRBV6-4 with TRBJ2-1, with 10 nucleotides matching TRBD2. Sequencing was performed on blood. The sequence came from a girl aged 5-17 years with multiple sclerosis. This CDR3 reads CASKESGLAEADEQFF. The CDR3 DNA follows: TGTGCCAGCAAGGAGTCAGGACTAGCGGAGGCGGATGAGCAGTTCTTC.